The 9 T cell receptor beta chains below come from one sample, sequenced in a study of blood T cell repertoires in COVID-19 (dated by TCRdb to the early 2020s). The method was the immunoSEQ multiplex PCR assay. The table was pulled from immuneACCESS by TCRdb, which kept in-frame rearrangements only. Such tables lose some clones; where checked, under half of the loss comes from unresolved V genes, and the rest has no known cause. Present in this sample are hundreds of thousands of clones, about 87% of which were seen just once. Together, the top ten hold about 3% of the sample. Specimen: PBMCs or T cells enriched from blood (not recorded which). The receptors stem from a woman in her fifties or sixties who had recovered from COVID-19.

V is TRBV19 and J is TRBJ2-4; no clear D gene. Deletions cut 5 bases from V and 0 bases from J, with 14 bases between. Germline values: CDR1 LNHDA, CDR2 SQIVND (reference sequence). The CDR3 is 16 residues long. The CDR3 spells CASSRREALAKNIQYF. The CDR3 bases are TGTGCCAGTAGTCGACGAGAGGCGCTAGCCAAAAACATTCAGTACTTC.

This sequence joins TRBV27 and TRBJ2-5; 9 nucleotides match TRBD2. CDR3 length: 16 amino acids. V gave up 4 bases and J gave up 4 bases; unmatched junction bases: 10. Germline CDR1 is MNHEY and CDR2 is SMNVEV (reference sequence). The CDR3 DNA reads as TGTGCCAGCAGTTCAGGTAGCGGGAGCACTTTAGAGACCCAGTACTTC. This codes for CASSSGSGSTLETQYF.

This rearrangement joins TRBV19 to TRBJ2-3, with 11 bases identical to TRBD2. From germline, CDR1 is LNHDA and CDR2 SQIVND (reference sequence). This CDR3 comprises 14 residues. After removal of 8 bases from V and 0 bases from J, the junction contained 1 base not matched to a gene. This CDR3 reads CASRTSGSTDTQYF. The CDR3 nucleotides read TGTGCCAGTCGGACTAGCGGGAGCACAGATACGCAGTATTTT.

Here the CDR3 reads CASSGTSGRPWGTDTQYF. The CDR3 coding sequence is TGTGCCAGTAGTGGAACTAGCGGGAGGCCCTGGGGCACAGATACGCAGTATTTT. The gene calls are TRBV19 and TRBJ2-3; 12 nucleotides agree with TRBD2. The V and J ends lost 5 bases and 1 base, in that order; junction bases with no gene match: 10. The CDR3 spans 18 residues. The germline V gene encodes CDR1 LNHDA and CDR2 SQIVND (reference sequence).

The CDR3 sequence: CASSQGTRNTEAFF. The CDR3 DNA reads as TGTGCCAGCAGCCAAGGGACAAGGAACACTGAAGCTTTCTTT. This chain connects TRBV14 to TRBJ1-1; the D gene is possibly TRBD1 (5 bases). Trimming pared 1 base from V and 1 base from J, leaving 7 bases between. This CDR3 contains 14 residues. Germline lookup yields CDR1 SGHDN and CDR2 FVKESK. The full variable domain, rest sourced from reference TRBV14 and TRBJ1-1, is EAGVTQFPSHSVIEKGQTVTLRCDPISGHDNLYWYRRVMGKEIKFLLHFVKESKQDESGMPNNRFLAERTGGTYSTLKVQPAELEDSGVYFCASSQGTRNTEAFFGQGTRLTVV.

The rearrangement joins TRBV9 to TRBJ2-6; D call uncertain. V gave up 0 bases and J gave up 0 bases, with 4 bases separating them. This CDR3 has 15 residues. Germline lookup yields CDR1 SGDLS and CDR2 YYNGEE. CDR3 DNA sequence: TGTGCCAGCAGCGTAGATCTCTCTGGGGCCAACGTCCTGACTTTC. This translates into CASSVDLSGANVLTF.

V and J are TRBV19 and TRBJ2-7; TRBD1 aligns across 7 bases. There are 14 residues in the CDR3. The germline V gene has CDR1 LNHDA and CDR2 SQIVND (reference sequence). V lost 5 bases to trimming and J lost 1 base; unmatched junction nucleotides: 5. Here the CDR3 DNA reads TGTGCCAGTAGTCCAGGGGGACAGTCCTACGAGCAGTACTTC. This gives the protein CASSPGGQSYEQYF.

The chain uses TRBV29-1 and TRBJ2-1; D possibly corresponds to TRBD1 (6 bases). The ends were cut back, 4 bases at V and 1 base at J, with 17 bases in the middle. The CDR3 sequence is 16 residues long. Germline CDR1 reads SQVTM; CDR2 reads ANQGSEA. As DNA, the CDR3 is TGCAGCGTTGTAGAGGCAGGGGCACCTTCCTACAATGAGCAGTTCTTC. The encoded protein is CSVVEAGAPSYNEQFF.

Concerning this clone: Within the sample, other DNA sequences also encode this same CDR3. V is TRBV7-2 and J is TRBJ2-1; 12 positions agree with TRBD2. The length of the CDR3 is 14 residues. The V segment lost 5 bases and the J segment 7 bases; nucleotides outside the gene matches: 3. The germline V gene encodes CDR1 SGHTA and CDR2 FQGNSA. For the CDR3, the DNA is TGTGCCAGCAGCACTGGGACTAGCGGGAATGAGCAGTTCTTC. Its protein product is CASSTGTSGNEQFF.